A single T cell receptor beta chain is shown here with its context. Its specificity is not known. This sample stems from a study of cytomegalovirus exposure and HLA in healthy donors. Findings of the study overall: Earlier analysis looked at TCR beta V segments, and most were productive about 87% or about 30% of the time. Most TCR sequences showed up rarely, but some public TCRs showed up in many donors. Per published reports, the classifier diagnosed cytomegalovirus status with high specificity and sensitivity.

Deletions cut 9 bases from V and 5 bases from J, with 13 bases between. Germline V gene sequence: CDR1 LGHNT, CDR2 FRNRAP. This CDR3 is 12 amino acids long. With 60 Vbeta and 13 Jbeta primers, the PCR was carried out. The protocol was immunoSEQ multiplex PCR, while the TCRdb copy is restricted to in-frame clones and leaves out a portion. The sample shows approximately 170,000 clones, roughly 79% of them seen only once. The donors, nominally healthy at sampling, likely had unrecorded immune exposures. The chain employs TRBV12-5 and TRBJ2-5; D is possibly TRBD2 (5 bases). Sample: PBMCs. This clonotype was obtained from a man aged 40-49 years in good health and CMV-seronegative. CDR3 coding DNA: TGTGCTAGCGCGCGGGCGGGCGAGACCCAGTACTTC. This encodes CASARAGETQYF.